This T cell receptor (beta chain) was sequenced for a study of cytomegalovirus exposure and HLA in healthy donors. Findings and caveats of the study: Reports showed the classifier diagnosing cytomegalovirus status with high specificity and sensitivity. Cytomegalovirus association was assigned to around 150 TCR beta chains. Roughly even sequencing depth across donors was the assumption behind the presence/absence analyses.

The PCR made use of 60 Vbeta and 13 Jbeta primers. Sequenced by immunoSEQ multiplex PCR; TCRdb stores in-frame clones only, minus some. There are about 160,000 clones in the sample; approximately 80% occur only once, and 1.5% to 2% lies in the top ten. CDR3 size: 14 residues. Trimming at V came to 5 bases and at J to 6 bases, leaving 8 bases not matched to a gene. Germline V CDR1 and CDR2: SGHAT, FQDESV (reference sequence). On this clone itself: Its antigen is currently unknown.

This receptor was obtained from a woman under 30 in good health and CMV-seronegative. The chain links TRBV11-1 to TRBJ2-3; 7 bases agree with TRBD2. Sequenced material: PBMCs. CDR3: CASSPGTILDTQYF. The CDR3 nucleotides read TGTGCCAGCAGCCCCGGGACTATCCTGGATACGCAGTATTTT.